This T cell receptor (beta chain) was sequenced for a study of response to subunit inactivated influenza vaccine. Broader study findings: It was the authors' suggestion that each seasonal influenza vaccination recruits few new T cells.

The CDR3 is made up of 12 amino acids. V dropped 5 bases and J dropped 7 bases, with 8 bases sitting between them. This clonotype came up a few times. The antigen is undetermined. Each CDR3 protein is one row after TCRdb ran MiXCR on the RT-PCR reads. This sample yields about 830,000 distinct CDR3 sequences, of which less than 20% are seen a single time; approximately 11% belongs to the top ten. The genes are TRBV12-3 or TRBV12-4 and TRBJ2-2; D uncertain. The sample was PBMCs from blood, taken 4 to 6 days after vaccination. This receptor was obtained from a man aged 50-59 years who received an inactivated influenza vaccine. The CDR3, as DNA: TGTGCCAGCAGTACGTACGGCGGGGAGCTGTTTTTT. Protein sequence: CASSTYGGELFF.